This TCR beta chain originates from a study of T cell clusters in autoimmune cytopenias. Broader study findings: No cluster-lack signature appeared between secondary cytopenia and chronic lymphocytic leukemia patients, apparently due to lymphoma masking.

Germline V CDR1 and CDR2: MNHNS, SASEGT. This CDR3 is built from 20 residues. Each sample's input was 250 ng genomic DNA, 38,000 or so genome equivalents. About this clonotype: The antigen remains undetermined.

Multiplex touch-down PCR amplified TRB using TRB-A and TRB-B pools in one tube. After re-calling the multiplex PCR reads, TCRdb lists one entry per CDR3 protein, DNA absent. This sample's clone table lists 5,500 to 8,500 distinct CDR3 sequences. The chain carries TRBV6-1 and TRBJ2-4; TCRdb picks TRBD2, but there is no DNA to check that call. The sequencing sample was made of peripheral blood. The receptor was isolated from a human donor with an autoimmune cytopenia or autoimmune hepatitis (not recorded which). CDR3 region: CASSEEGTSGRSGGKNIQYF.